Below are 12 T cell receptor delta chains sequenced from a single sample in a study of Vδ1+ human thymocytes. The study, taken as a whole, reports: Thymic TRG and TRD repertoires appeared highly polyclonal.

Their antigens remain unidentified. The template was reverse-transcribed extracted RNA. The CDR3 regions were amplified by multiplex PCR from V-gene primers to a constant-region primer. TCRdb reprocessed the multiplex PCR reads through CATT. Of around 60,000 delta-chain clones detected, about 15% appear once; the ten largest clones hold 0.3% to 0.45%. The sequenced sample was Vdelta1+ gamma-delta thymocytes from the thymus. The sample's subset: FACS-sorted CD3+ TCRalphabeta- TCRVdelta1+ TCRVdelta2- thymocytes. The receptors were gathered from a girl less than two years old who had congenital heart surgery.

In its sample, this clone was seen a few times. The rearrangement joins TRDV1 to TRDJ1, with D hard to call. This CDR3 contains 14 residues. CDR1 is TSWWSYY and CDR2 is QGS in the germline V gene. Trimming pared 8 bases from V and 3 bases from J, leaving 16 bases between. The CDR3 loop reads CALSVLQVADKLIF. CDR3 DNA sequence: TGTGCTCTTTCTGTATTGCAAGTGGCCGATAAACTCATCTTT.

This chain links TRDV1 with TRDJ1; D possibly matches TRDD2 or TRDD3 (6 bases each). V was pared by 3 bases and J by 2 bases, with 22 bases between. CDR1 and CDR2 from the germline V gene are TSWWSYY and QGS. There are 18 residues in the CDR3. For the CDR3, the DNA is TGTGCTCTTGGGGACCATCCTACAGCGGGACTGGGAACCGATAAACTCATCTTT. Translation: CALGDHPTAGLGTDKLIF.

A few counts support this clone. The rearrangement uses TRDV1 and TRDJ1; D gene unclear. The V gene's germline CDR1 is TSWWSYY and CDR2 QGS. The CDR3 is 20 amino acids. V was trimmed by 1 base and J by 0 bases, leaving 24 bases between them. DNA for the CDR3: TGTGCTCTTGGGGAACCGCACTTCGACCACCCACTTAAGTACACCGATAAACTCATCTTT. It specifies CALGEPHFDHPLKYTDKLIF.

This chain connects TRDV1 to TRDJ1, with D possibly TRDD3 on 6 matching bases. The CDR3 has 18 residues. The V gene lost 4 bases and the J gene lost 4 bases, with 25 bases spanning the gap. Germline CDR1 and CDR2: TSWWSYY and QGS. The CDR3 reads CALGGTSNLLGGGDKLIF. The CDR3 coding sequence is TGTGCTCTTGGGGGCACTTCCAATCTACTGGGAGGAGGCGATAAACTCATCTTT.

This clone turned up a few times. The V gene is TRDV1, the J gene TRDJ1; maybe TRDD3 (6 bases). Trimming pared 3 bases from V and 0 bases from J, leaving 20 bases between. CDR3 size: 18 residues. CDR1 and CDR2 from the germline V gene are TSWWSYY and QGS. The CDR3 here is CALGDSKGGGRYTDKLIF. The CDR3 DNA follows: TGTGCTCTTGGGGACTCCAAAGGTGGGGGCCGGTACACCGATAAACTCATCTTT.

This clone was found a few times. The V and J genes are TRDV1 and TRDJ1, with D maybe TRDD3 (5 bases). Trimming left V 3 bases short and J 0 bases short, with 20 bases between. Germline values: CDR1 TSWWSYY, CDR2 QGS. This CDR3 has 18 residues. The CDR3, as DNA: TGTGCTCTTGGGGAGCGATCCAGCACCTTGGGGTACACCGATAAACTCATCTTT. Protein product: CALGERSSTLGYTDKLIF.

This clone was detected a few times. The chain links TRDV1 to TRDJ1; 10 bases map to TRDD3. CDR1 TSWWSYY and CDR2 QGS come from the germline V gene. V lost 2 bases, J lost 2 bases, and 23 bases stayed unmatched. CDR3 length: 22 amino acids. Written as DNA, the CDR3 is TGTGCTCTTGGGGAAGGAGGCGGTCACCCGTACTGGGGGATTCTGTCGACCGATAAACTCATCTTT. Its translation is CALGEGGGHPYWGILSTDKLIF.

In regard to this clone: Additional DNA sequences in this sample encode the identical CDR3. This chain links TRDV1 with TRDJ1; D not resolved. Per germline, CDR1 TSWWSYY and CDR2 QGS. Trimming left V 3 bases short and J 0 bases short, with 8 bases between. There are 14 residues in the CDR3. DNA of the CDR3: TGTGCTCTTGGGGAGGGAAGATACACCGATAAACTCATCTTT. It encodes CALGEGRYTDKLIF.

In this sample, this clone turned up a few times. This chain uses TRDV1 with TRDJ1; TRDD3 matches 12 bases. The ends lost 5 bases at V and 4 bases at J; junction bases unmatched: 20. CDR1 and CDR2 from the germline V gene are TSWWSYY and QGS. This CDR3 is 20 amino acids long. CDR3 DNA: TGTGCTCTTGGGCTCCTCGGCTCCTTAACCCCTGGGGGATACGTCGATAAACTCATCTTT. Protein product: CALGLLGSLTPGGYVDKLIF.

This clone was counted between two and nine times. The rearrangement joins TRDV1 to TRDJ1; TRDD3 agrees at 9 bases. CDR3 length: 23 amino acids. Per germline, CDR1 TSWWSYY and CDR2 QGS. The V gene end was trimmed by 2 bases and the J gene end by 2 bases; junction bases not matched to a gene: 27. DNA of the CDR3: TGTGCTCTTGGGGAAAGATCCCCCGTGGGGATACGCATGCCAGAGTGTGGGACCGATAAACTCATCTTT. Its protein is CALGERSPVGIRMPECGTDKLIF.

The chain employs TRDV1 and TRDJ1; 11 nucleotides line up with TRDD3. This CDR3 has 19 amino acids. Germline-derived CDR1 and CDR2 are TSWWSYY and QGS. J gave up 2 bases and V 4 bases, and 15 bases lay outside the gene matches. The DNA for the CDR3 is TGTGCTCTTGGGGTTTCCTACTGCCTGGGGGATACCCCTACCGATAAACTCATCTTT. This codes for CALGVSYCLGDTPTDKLIF.

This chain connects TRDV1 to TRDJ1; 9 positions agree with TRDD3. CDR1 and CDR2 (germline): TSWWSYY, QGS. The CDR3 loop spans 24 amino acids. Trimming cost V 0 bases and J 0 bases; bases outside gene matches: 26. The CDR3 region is CALGELPPPTYSTGGDKYTDKLIF. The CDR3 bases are TGTGCTCTTGGGGAACTCCCTCCTCCAACCTACAGTACTGGGGGAGATAAATACACCGATAAACTCATCTTT.